These 8 T cell receptor beta chains came from one sample sequenced in a study. TCRdb used MiXCR to reprocess the RT-PCR reads, holding one entry per CDR3 protein. Of about 680,000 distinct CDR3 sequences in the sample, 11% to 15% were seen once. Sequenced material: memory CD4+ T cells from blood. All receptors come from a female donor in good health, serving as a healthy control.

A word on this clonotype: Its ends do not fully match the called genes, so a read error is possible. V gene TRBV7-7 combines with J gene TRBJ2-7, with 8 nucleotides matching TRBD2. Germline V gives CDR1 SSHAT, CDR2 FNYEAQ (reference sequence). The length of the CDR3 is 16 residues. The CDR3, as DNA: TGTGCTAGCAGCTTAGGACTAGCCCAAAACTCCTACGAGCAGTACTTC. It codes for CASSLGLAQNSYEQYF.

This clonotype has ten or more counts. One end of the junction is discordant with germline, which a read error may explain. The V gene is TRBV12-3 or TRBV12-4, the J gene TRBJ2-1; TRBD2 matches 10 bases. The CDR3 totals 13 residues. CDR3: CASTLASGSFRVF. The CDR3 DNA reads as TGTGCCAGCACCTTGGCTAGCGGGAGTTTTAGGGTCTTC.

Ten or more counts support this clonotype. The chain employs TRBV5-1 and TRBJ2-4; D might be TRBD1 (8 bases). The CDR3 covers 20 residues. V dropped 4 bases and J dropped 0 bases, with 26 bases sitting between them. Germline V gene sequence: CDR1 SGHRS, CDR2 YFSETQ. The CDR3 DNA follows: TGCGCCAGCAGCGCCGGAAGACAGGGGCAGGCGGGAGCAGCCAAAAACATTCAGTACTTC. This gives the protein CASSAGRQGQAGAAKNIQYF.

The table lists this clonotype with many counts. The CDR3 here is CASSLGQSVVSPLHF. The DNA for the CDR3 is TGTGCCAGCAGCCTAGGCCAGTCCGTGGTATCACCCCTCCACTTT. This chain joins TRBV3-1 and TRBJ1-6; D is unclear. The CDR3 contains 15 residues. CDR1 and CDR2 from the germline V gene are LGHDT and YNNKEL (reference sequence). Trimming took 4 bases from V and 10 from J, leaving 17 bases between them.

Only a few counts were recorded for this clonotype. The chain carries TRBV27 and TRBJ2-7; maybe TRBD2 (5 bases). Germline V gene sequence: CDR1 MNHEY, CDR2 SMNVEV (reference sequence). V shed 4 bases and J shed 5 bases, with 12 bases lying between them. This CDR3 spans 13 amino acids. The CDR3 nucleotides read TGTGCCAGCAGTTGGGGAACGGGGAACGAGCAGTACTTC. Its translation: CASSWGTGNEQYF.

The chain uses TRBV12-3 or TRBV12-4 and TRBJ1-2; 12 positions agree with TRBD1. With 4 bases clipped from V and 8 bases from J, the junction kept 23 bases outside the gene matches. The CDR3 covers 20 residues. CDR3 DNA sequence: TGTGCCAGCAGTTCTACCTTACTGGGCACACCGGGACAGGGGGCGAGCGGCTACACCTTC. Amino acids: CASSSTLLGTPGQGASGYTF.

The V and J genes are TRBV4-3 and TRBJ2-1; possible D gene TRBD2, 5 bases. Trimming removed 0 bases from V and 8 bases from J, with 17 bases in between. The CDR3 length is 16 residues. Germline V gene lookup returns CDR1 LGHNA and CDR2 YSLEER. The CDR3 region has the DNA TGCGCCAGCAGCCAAGACCTAGGAGGTCCGGTCGATGAGCAGTTCTTC. Translated, it gives CASSQDLGGPVDEQFF.

This clonotype was counted between two and nine times. The chain combines TRBV12-3 or TRBV12-4 with TRBJ1-2; 9 nucleotides align to TRBD1. The CDR3 totals 13 residues. With 6 bases clipped from V and 6 bases from J, the junction kept 5 bases outside the gene matches. The DNA of the CDR3 is TGTGCCAGCAGGGCAACAGGGGGCAATGGCTACACCTTC. The encoded protein is CASRATGGNGYTF.